A selection of T cell receptor beta chains follows, all from one sample in a study of technical replicates of blood from several donors. This table comes from immunoSEQ multiplex PCR, and its TCRdb copy is limited to in-frame clones, with some not included. The data hold roughly 92,000 clones, with approximately 95% observed a single time. The sample comprised T cells isolated from PBMCs. Receptors were obtained from a human donor in good health. Both conserved end residues are part of each CDR3. The D gene is left open where the match is weak. The size entry is marked missing in some rows and otherwise reads once, few, many or a size class.

-	TRBV4-3	TRBD1	TRBJ1-1	CASSVRQGKNTEAFF	TGCGCCAGCAGTGTTCGACAGGGGAAGAACACTGAAGCTTTCTTT
-	TRBV5-6	TRBD1	TRBJ2-7	CASSLVGQGRYEQYF	TGTGCCAGCAGCTTGGTGGGACAGGGGCGGTACGAGCAGTACTTC
once	TRBV5-1	-	TRBJ2-7	CASSLYIPYEQYF	TGCGCCAGCAGCTTGTATATCCCCTACGAGCAGTACTTC
-	TRBV19	TRBD1	TRBJ2-3	CASSTTGQGRDTQYF	TGTGCCAGTAGCACGACAGGACAGGGTCGGGATACGCAGTATTTT
-	TRBV9	TRBD1	TRBJ2-7	CASSVAGTAYEQYF	TGTGCCAGCAGCGTAGCTGGGACAGCATACGAGCAGTACTTC
-	TRBV6-6	TRBD2	TRBJ2-7	CASSSLAGATYEQYF	TGTGCCAGCAGTTCCTTAGCGGGAGCCACCTACGAGCAGTACTTC
-	TRBV27	TRBD2	TRBJ2-7	CASSSGLAHEQYF	TGTGCCAGCAGTTCCGGACTAGCCCACGAGCAGTACTTC
-	TRBV5-1	TRBD1	TRBJ2-7	CASSRGQSSSEQYF	TGCGCCAGCAGCAGGGGACAGTCGTCATCCGAGCAGTACTTC
once	TRBV6-6	TRBD2	TRBJ2-7	CATSWGTSGYEQYF	TGTGCCACCTCATGGGGGACTAGCGGCTACGAGCAGTACTTC
-	TRBV4-3	-	TRBJ2-5	CASSQVFSGQETQYF	TGCGCCAGCAGCCAAGTTTTTTCGGGGCAAGAGACCCAGTACTTC
once	TRBV6-5	TRBD2	TRBJ2-3	CASSIGLAADTQYF	TGTGCCAGCAGTATAGGACTAGCTGCAGATACGCAGTATTTT
-	TRBV5-1	-	TRBJ2-3	CASSLDNQYTDTQYF	TGCGCCAGCAGCTTGGACAACCAATACACAGATACGCAGTATTTT
once	TRBV19	TRBD1	TRBJ2-4	CASSRGGDLDIQYF	TGTGCCAGTAGTAGAGGGGGCGATTTGGACATTCAGTACTTC
-	TRBV6-1	TRBD1	TRBJ2-1	CASSLRDSEQFF	TGTGCCAGCAGTCTCCGGGACAGTGAGCAGTTCTTC
-	TRBV21-1	-	TRBJ1-5	CASSKGDRGINQPQHF	TGTGCCAGCAGCAAGGGGGACAGGGGAATAAATCAGCCCCAGCATTTT
-	TRBV5-8	-	TRBJ2-5	CASSLGRGPQETQYF	TGTGCCAGCAGCTTGGGCAGGGGCCCTCAAGAGACCCAGTACTTC
-	TRBV2	-	TRBJ1-4	CASNELVQNGEKLFF	TGTGCCAGCAACGAATTGGTACAGAACGGTGAAAAACTGTTTTTT
once	TRBV7-2	-	TRBJ2-7	CASSLVGAREGHEQYF	TGTGCCAGCAGCTTAGTAGGGGCCAGGGAAGGCCACGAGCAGTACTTC
-	TRBV7-8	TRBD1	TRBJ1-1	CASSHRDRDTEAFF	TGTGCCAGCAGCCACCGGGACAGGGACACTGAAGCTTTCTTT
-	TRBV7-9	TRBD1	TRBJ1-1	CASSSGTGSTEAFF	TGTGCCAGCAGCTCCGGGACAGGGTCAACTGAAGCTTTCTTT
-	TRBV10-3	TRBD2	TRBJ2-1	CAISETSGLNNEQFF	TGTGCCATCAGTGAAACTAGCGGGCTCAACAATGAGCAGTTCTTC
few	TRBV9	-	TRBJ1-1	CASSVEGDTEAFF	TGTGCCAGCAGCGTAGAAGGGGACACTGAAGCTTTCTTT
-	TRBV2	TRBD2	TRBJ2-1	CASGRGSFNEQFF	TGTGCCAGCGGTCGCGGGAGTTTTAACGAGCAGTTCTTC
few	TRBV5-4	TRBD1	TRBJ1-1	CASSRDRPVNTEAFF	TGTGCCAGCAGCAGGGACAGACCGGTGAACACTGAAGCTTTCTTT
-	TRBV5-1	-	TRBJ1-1	CASSYGQNTEAFF	TGCGCCAGCAGCTATGGACAGAACACTGAAGCTTTCTTT
-	TRBV29-1	-	TRBJ2-5	CSDDSEMETQYF	TGCAGCGATGACTCGGAGATGGAGACCCAGTACTTC
-	TRBV9	-	TRBJ1-4	CASSVGYGGGGSGEKLFF	TGTGCCAGCAGCGTAGGCTACGGGGGGGGAGGTAGTGGTGAAAAACTGTTTTTT